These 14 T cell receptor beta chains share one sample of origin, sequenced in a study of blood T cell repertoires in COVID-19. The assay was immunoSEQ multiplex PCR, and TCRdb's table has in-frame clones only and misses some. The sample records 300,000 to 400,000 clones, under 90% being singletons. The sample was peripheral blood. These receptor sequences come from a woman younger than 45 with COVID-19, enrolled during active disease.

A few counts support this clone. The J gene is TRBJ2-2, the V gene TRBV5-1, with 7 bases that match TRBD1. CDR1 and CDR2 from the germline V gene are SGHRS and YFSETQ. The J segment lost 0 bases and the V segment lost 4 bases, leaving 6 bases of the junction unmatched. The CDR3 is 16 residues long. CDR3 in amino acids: CASSLEGQPNTGELFF. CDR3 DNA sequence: TGCGCCAGCAGCCTAGAGGGACAGCCGAACACCGGGGAGCTGTTTTTT.

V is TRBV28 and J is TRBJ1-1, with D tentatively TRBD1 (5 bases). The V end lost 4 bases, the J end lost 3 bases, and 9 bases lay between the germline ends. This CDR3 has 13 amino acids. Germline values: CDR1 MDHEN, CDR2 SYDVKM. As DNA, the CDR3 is TGTGCCAGCAGTTATGACAGCCACACTGAAGCTTTCTTT. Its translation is CASSYDSHTEAFF.

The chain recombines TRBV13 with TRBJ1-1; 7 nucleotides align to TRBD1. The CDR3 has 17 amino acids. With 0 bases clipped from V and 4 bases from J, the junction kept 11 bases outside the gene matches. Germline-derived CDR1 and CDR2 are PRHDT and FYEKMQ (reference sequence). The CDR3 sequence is CASSLGRSAGGTTEAFF. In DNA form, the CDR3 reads TGTGCCAGCAGCTTAGGCAGATCCGCAGGGGGGACCACTGAAGCTTTCTTT. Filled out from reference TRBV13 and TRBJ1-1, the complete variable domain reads AAGVIQSPRHLIKEKRETATLKCYPIPRHDTVYWYQQGPGQDPQFLISFYEKMQSDKGSIPDRFSAQQFSDYHSELNMSSLELGDSALYFCASSLGRSAGGTTEAFFGQGTRLTVV.

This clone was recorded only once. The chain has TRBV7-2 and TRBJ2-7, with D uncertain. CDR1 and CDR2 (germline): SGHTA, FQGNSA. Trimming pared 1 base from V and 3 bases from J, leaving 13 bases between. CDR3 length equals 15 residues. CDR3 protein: CASSLVVNPDYEQYF. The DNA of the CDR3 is TGTGCCAGCAGCTTAGTGGTTAACCCAGACTACGAGCAGTACTTC.

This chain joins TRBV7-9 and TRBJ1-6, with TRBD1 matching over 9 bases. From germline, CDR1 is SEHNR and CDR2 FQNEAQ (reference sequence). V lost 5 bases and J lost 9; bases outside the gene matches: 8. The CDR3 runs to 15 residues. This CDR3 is CASSQDTGGGSPLHF. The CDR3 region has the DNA TGTGCCAGCAGCCAAGATACAGGGGGCGGTTCACCCCTCCACTTT.

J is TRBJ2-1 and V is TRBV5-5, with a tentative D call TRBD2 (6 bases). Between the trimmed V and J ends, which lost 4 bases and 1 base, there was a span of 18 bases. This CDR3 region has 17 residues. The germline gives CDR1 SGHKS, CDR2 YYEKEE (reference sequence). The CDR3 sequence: CASSGLAPLLSYNEQFF. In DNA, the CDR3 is TGTGCCAGCAGCGGTCTAGCGCCCCTACTTTCCTACAATGAGCAGTTCTTC.

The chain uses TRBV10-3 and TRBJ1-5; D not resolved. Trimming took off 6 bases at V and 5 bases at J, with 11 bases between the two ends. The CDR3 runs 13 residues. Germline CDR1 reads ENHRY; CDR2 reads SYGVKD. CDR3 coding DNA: TGTGCCATCAGGGTGGACGGGGATCAGCCCCAGCATTTT. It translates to CAIRVDGDQPQHF.

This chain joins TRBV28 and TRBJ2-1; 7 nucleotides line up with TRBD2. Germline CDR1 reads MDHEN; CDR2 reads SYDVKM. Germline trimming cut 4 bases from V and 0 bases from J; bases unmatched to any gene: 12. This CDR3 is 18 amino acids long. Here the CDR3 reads CASSSSPGLGSSYNEQFF. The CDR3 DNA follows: TGTGCCAGCAGTTCCTCCCCCGGACTAGGAAGCTCCTACAATGAGCAGTTCTTC.

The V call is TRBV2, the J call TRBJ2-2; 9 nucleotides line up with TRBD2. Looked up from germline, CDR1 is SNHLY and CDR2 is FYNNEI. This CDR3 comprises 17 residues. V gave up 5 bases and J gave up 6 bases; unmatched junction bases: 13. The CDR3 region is CASSSRRSGSGAGELFF. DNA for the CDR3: TGTGCCAGCAGTAGCCGGCGTAGCGGGAGTGGGGCCGGGGAGCTGTTTTTT.

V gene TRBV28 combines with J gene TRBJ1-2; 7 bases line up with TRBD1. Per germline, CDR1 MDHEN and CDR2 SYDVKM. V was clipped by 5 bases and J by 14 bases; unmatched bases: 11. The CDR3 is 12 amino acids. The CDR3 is CASSLRDRLPTF. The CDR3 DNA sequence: TGTGCCAGCAGTCTTCGGGACAGACTTCCGACCTTC.

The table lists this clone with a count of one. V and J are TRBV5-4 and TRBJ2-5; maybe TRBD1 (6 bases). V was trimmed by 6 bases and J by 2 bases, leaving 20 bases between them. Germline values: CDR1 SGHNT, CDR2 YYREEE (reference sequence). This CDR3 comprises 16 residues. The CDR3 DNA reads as TGTGCCAGCACCTTTCTCACAGGGTCAGATCAAGAGACCCAGTACTTC. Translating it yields CASTFLTGSDQETQYF.

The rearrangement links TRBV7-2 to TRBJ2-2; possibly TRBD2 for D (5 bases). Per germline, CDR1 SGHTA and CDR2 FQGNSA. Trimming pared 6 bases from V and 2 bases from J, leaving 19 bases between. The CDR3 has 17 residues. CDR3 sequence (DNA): TGTGCCAGCAGTCAACCGGCGGGCCGTTATAACACCGGGGAGCTGTTTTTT. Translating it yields CASSQPAGRYNTGELFF.

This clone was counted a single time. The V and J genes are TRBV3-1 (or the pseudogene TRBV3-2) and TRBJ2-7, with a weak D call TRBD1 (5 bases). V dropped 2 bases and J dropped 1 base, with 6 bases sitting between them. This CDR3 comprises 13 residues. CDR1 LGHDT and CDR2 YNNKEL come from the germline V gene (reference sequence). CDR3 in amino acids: CASSQRQSYEQYF. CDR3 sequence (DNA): TGTGCCAGCAGCCAACGACAGTCCTACGAGCAGTACTTC.

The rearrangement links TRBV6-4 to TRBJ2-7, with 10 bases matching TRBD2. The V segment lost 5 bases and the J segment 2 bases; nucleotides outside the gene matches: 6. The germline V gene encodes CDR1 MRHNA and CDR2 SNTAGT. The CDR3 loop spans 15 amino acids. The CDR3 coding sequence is TGTGCCAGCAGTAAACTAGCGGGAATGACCTACGAGCAGTACTTC. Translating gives CASSKLAGMTYEQYF.